A single sample gave rise to the 18 T cell receptor beta chains below, sequenced in a study of T cell repertoires in cytomegalovirus infection. TCRdb processed the reads anew with MiXCR; each CDR3 protein has one entry. Of about 320,000 distinct CDR3 sequences in the sample, around a tenth were seen once. Sequenced sample: PBMCs. The receptors shown here come from a human donor in good health (CMV status not recorded). Some clones in this sample may be carry-over from other donors' samples.

This clonotype has at least ten counts. V is TRBV7-8 and J is TRBJ2-2; D gene unclear. The CDR3 is 15 residues long. CDR1 is SGHVS and CDR2 is FQNEAQ in the germline V gene. V lost 5 bases and J lost 3, with 13 bases in between. The CDR3 is CASSLSLYDTGELFF. The CDR3, as DNA: TGTGCCAGCAGCCTCTCCCTATACGACACCGGGGAGCTGTTTTTT. Full variable domain (outside the CDR3, taken from reference TRBV7-8 and TRBJ2-2): GAGVSQSPRYKVAKRGQDVALRCDPISGHVSLFWYQQALGQGPEFLTYFQNEAQLDKSGLPSDRFFAERPEGSVSTLKIQRTQQEDSAVYLCASSLSLYDTGELFFGEGSRLTVL.

This clonotype was observed many times. The rearrangement links TRBV5-4 to TRBJ2-7; D possibly corresponds to TRBD1 (5 bases). Between the trimmed V and J ends, which lost 4 bases and 4 bases, there was a span of 15 bases. Germline CDR1 and CDR2: SGHNT and YYREEE (reference sequence). The CDR3 length is 14 residues. The CDR3: CASSVTEASYEQYF. DNA of the CDR3: TGTGCCAGCAGCGTGACAGAGGCTAGTTACGAGCAGTACTTC.

In this sample, this clonotype turned up a few times. The rearrangement uses TRBV6-6 and TRBJ2-4; 11 nucleotides align to TRBD2. CDR3 size: 17 residues. Germline V lookup: CDR1 MNHNY, CDR2 SVGAGI (reference sequence). J gave up 2 bases and V 5 bases, and 8 bases lay outside the gene matches. The CDR3, as DNA: TGTGCCAGCAGTACGCCGACTAGCGGGACCACCAAAAACATTCAGTACTTC. As protein: CASSTPTSGTTKNIQYF.

This clonotype has ten or more counts. The V call is TRBV4-1, the J call TRBJ2-1; 10 bases map to TRBD2. This CDR3 comprises 21 residues. Germline CDR1 reads MGHRA; CDR2 reads YSYEKL. V gave up 1 base and J gave up 0 bases; unmatched junction bases: 15. CDR3 residues: CASSQVSASGSGMGSYNEQFF. DNA for the CDR3: TGCGCCAGCAGCCAAGTATCGGCTAGCGGGAGCGGGATGGGCTCCTACAATGAGCAGTTCTTC.

Written as DNA, the CDR3 is TGTGCCACCTCGCGGGGGCCCTTGAAGTTCTTC. The encoded protein is CATSRGPLKFF. The rearrangement joins TRBV15 to TRBJ2-1; tentatively, D is TRBD2 (7 bases). Germline V gene data show CDR1 as LNHNV and CDR2 as YYDKDF (reference sequence). V lost 8 bases and J 14 bases, leaving 16 bases between the germline ends. The CDR3 is 11 amino acids.

This clonotype was found many times. The chain is built from TRBV24-1 and TRBJ2-3; no definite D call. Trimming removed 2 bases from V and 8 bases from J, with 7 bases in between. The CDR3 spans 12 residues. Germline CDR1 KGHDR, CDR2 SFDVKD. The CDR3 spells CATSDSDSTQYF. The CDR3 nucleotides are TGTGCCACCAGTGATTCCGATTCTACGCAGTATTTT.

This clonotype was observed many times. This rearrangement joins TRBV11-2 to TRBJ1-1; D may be TRBD1 (5 bases). Germline V gene lookup returns CDR1 SGHAT and CDR2 FQNNGV. The CDR3 covers 13 residues. Trimming pared 3 bases from V and 5 bases from J, leaving 10 bases between. In DNA form, the CDR3 reads TGTGCCAGCAGCTTTGGGGGTAGGACTGAAGCTTTCTTT. Residues: CASSFGGRTEAFF.

There are many counts of this clonotype. This chain joins TRBV7-2 and TRBJ2-1; 15 bases line up with TRBD2. Unmatched junction bases numbered 6, after V lost 1 base and J lost 8 bases. This CDR3 has 17 amino acids. Looked up from germline, CDR1 is SGHTA and CDR2 is FQGNSA. CDR3 amino acids: CASSLGRTSGGGDEQFF. Written as DNA, the CDR3 is TGTGCCAGCAGCTTAGGCCGGACTAGCGGGGGGGGCGATGAGCAGTTCTTC.

In this sample, this clonotype turned up a few times. This chain uses TRBV12-3 or TRBV12-4 with TRBJ2-7; 7 bases are a match to TRBD1. J lost 6 bases, V lost 5 bases, and 16 bases had no gene match. This CDR3 is built from 16 residues. CDR3 coding DNA: TGTGCCAGCAGTCTTGGACAGGCCGGGCTTGTGGGCGAGCAGTACTTC. It codes for CASSLGQAGLVGEQYF.

This clonotype was seen ten or more times. V usage is TRBV7-2 and J usage is TRBJ1-6; tentatively, D is TRBD1 (5 bases). The CDR3 has 14 residues. Trimming left V 5 bases short and J 8 bases short, with 13 bases between. Germline V gene lookup returns CDR1 SGHTA and CDR2 FQGNSA. The CDR3 sequence is CASSLIRGDSPLHF. CDR3 nucleotides: TGTGCCAGCAGCCTTATACGGGGCGATTCACCCCTCCACTTT. Using reference TRBV7-2 and TRBJ1-6 for the parts outside the CDR3, the full variable domain is GAGVSQSPSNKVTEKGKDVELRCDPISGHTALYWYRQSLGQGLEFLIYFQGNSAPDKSGLPSDRFSAERTGGSVSTLTIQRTQQEDSAVYLCASSLIRGDSPLHFGNGTRLTVT.

The rearrangement uses TRBV19 and TRBJ1-1; D call uncertain. V lost 3 bases and J 2 bases, leaving 10 bases between the germline ends. Germline assignment: CDR1 LNHDA and CDR2 SQIVND (reference sequence). The CDR3 sequence is 14 residues long. CDR3 bases: TGTGCCAGTAGTATTGGGGTCCGCAACACTGAAGCTTTCTTT. It codes for CASSIGVRNTEAFF.

This clonotype was seen only a few times. The chain's CDR3 is CASSPALLLGGLIEQFF. The CDR3 DNA reads TGCGCCAGCAGCCCCGCGCTCCTCCTAGGGGGATTGATAGAGCAGTTCTTC. V is TRBV5-1 and J is TRBJ2-1; D perhaps matches TRBD1 (6 bases). CDR1 SGHRS and CDR2 YFSETQ come from the germline V gene. The CDR3 is made up of 17 amino acids. V was shortened by 4 bases and J by 10 bases, with 27 bases between the two germline ends.

This clonotype appeared a few times. The V call is TRBV9, the J call TRBJ1-6, with 8 bases fitting TRBD1. This CDR3 comprises 18 residues. V lost 3 bases and J lost 0; bases outside the gene matches: 8. CDR1 is SGDLS, CDR2 YYNGEE, per germline. The DNA of the CDR3 is TGTGCCAGCAGCGATCCAGGGACAGGAAGCTCCTATAATTCACCCCTCCACTTT. As protein: CASSDPGTGSSYNSPLHF.

This clonotype came up a few times. The chain links TRBV23-1 to TRBJ1-5; D gene ambiguous. TRBV23-1 is known as an ORF, though its function is uncertain. The ends were cut back, 1 base at V and 1 base at J, with 11 bases in the middle. The CDR3 spans 16 residues. The CDR3 sequence: CASSQFRHASNQPQHF. In DNA form, the CDR3 reads TGCGCCAGCAGTCAATTCAGACACGCGAGCAATCAGCCCCAGCATTTT.

The chain couples TRBV6-2 or TRBV6-3 to TRBJ1-5, with TRBD1 matching over 9 bases. The CDR3 runs 15 residues. The V segment lost 2 bases and the J segment 4 bases; nucleotides outside the gene matches: 3. Germline assignment: CDR1 MNHEY and CDR2 SVGEGT. The CDR3 here is CASSYDRGLNQPQHF. The CDR3 bases are TGTGCCAGCAGTTACGACAGGGGGTTAAATCAGCCCCAGCATTTT.

In this sample, this clonotype turned up a few times. This chain links TRBV6-1 with TRBJ1-2; the D gene is possibly TRBD1 (5 bases). The CDR3 loop spans 12 amino acids. V was cut by 2 bases and J by 8 bases, with 9 bases left in between. Germline V gene data show CDR1 as MNHNS and CDR2 as SASEGT. The CDR3: CASSESGRGYTF. The CDR3 region has the DNA TGTGCCAGCAGTGAATCAGGGCGCGGCTACACCTTC.

At least ten counts were recorded for this clonotype. The chain links TRBV6-6 to TRBJ1-1, with unresolved D. CDR1 and CDR2 (germline): MNHNY, SVGAGI (reference sequence). Trimming stripped 5 bases from V and 3 bases from J, with 19 bases between. This CDR3 is built from 16 residues. CDR3: CASSPYVKLGYTEAFF. As DNA, the CDR3 is TGTGCCAGCAGTCCCTACGTCAAGCTAGGGTACACTGAAGCTTTCTTT.

J is TRBJ2-5 and V is TRBV7-2, with D perhaps given as TRBD1 or TRBD2 (5 bases each). Trimming left V 1 base short and J 5 bases short, with 14 bases between. Germline V gene lookup returns CDR1 SGHTA and CDR2 FQGNSA. This CDR3 is 15 amino acids long. The CDR3 is CASSLVWGMTETQYF. CDR3 in DNA: TGTGCCAGCAGCTTAGTTTGGGGGATGACGGAGACCCAGTACTTC.